The clone carrying this TCR beta chain was picked up a small number of times. MiXCR, run by TCRdb on the RT-PCR reads, gives a single entry per CDR3 protein. The repertoire holds roughly 180,000 distinct CDR3 sequences, with 40% to 45% as singletons. The germline CDR1 and CDR2 sequences are MNHEY and SMNVEV (reference sequence). V lost 2 bases to trimming and J lost 3 bases; unmatched junction nucleotides: 5. The CDR3 is 15 amino acids. This specimen comes from a study of patients and donors after allogeneic stem cell transplantation. The clonotype was recovered from a human donor who was either an allogeneic HSCT recipient or a stem cell or donor lymphocyte infusion donor (not recorded which). It is not recorded whose cells these are; they may come from a transplant donor. The chain recombines TRBV27 with TRBJ2-3, with TRBD2 matching 7 bases. The sequenced sample consisted of blood, either unsorted or a sorted T cell fraction (not recorded which). The CDR3 bases are TGTGCCAGCAGTTTAGCGGGAGTGGAGACAGATACGCAGTATTTT. As protein: CASSLAGVETDTQYF.